These 8 T cell receptor beta chains originate from one sample sequenced in a study of STAT5B mutations in CD4+ large granular lymphocyte leukemia. Produced via immunoSEQ multiplex PCR; TCRdb's table is partial and in-frame only. The sample includes thousands of clones, approximately 69% of them seen just once. The sequenced material came from PBMCs. The source is a woman in her sixties or seventies with CD4+ T-cell large granular lymphocyte leukemia.

This rearrangement joins TRBV5-5 to TRBJ1-2, with D tentatively TRBD1 (5 bases). Per the germline V gene, CDR1 is SGHKS and CDR2 is YYEKEE (reference sequence). The germline V and J ends were trimmed by 4 bases and 9 bases, with 22 bases remaining between them. This CDR3 has 15 amino acids. CDR3 coding DNA: TGTGCCAGCAGCCCCCTCCTCGGGACGCCAGGGAGCTACACCTTC. Its protein product is CASSPLLGTPGSYTF.

CDR3 coding DNA: TGCGCCAGCAGCCATAGGACAGGGGGCTTAGAGCAGTACTTC. The encoded protein is CASSHRTGGLEQYF. V usage is TRBV5-1 and J usage is TRBJ2-7, with 11 bases identical to TRBD1. V dropped 4 bases and J dropped 7; count of bases not matched to a gene: 7. This CDR3 has 14 residues. Per germline, CDR1 SGHRS and CDR2 YFSETQ. The entire variable domain, with the rest obtained from reference TRBV5-1 and TRBJ2-7, is as follows: KAGVTQTPRYLIKTRGQQVTLSCSPISGHRSVSWYQQTPGQGLQFLFEYFSETQRNKGNFPGRFSGRQFSNSRSEMNVSTLELGDSALYLCASSHRTGGLEQYFGPGTRLTVT.

This chain links TRBV6-1 with TRBJ1-5; possibly TRBD1 for D (6 bases). Germline CDR1 and CDR2: MNHNS and SASEGT. The CDR3 covers 15 residues. The germline V and J ends were trimmed by 6 bases and 0 bases, with 12 bases remaining between them. CDR3: CASRTGFLSNQPQHF. DNA for the CDR3: TGTGCCAGCAGAACAGGGTTCCTTAGCAATCAGCCCCAGCATTTT.

The genes are TRBV5-1 and TRBJ2-3; D call uncertain. There are 12 residues in the CDR3. V was clipped by 0 bases and J by 6 bases, with 5 bases between them. CDR1 is SGHRS and CDR2 is YFSETQ in the germline V gene. The CDR3 DNA reads TGCGCCAGCAGCTTGGAGCGTGATACGCAGTATTTT. It codes for CASSLERDTQYF.

Worth noting for this clone: The junction differs from germline at one of its ends, possibly a read error. The rearrangement links TRBV15 to TRBJ1-3; a weak D match, TRBD1 (5 bases). Germline V gives CDR1 LNHNV, CDR2 YYDKDF (reference sequence). The CDR3 has 15 residues. CDR3 nucleotides: TGTGCCACCAGAAGAGACAGCGTCTCTGGAAACACCATATATTTT. It is translated as CATRRDSVSGNTIYF.

This clone was counted only a few times. The chain uses TRBV14 and TRBJ1-1, with a weak D call TRBD1 (5 bases). CDR3 size: 13 residues. V was clipped by 3 bases and J by 10 bases, with 15 bases between them. Germline loops: CDR1 SGHDN, CDR2 FVKESK. The CDR3 spells CASSQRDWSGAFF. CDR3 nucleotides: TGTGCCAGCAGCCAGAGGGACTGGTCTGGAGCTTTCTTT. The full variable domain, its missing parts supplied by reference TRBV14 and TRBJ1-1, is EAGVTQFPSHSVIEKGQTVTLRCDPISGHDNLYWYRRVMGKEIKFLLHFVKESKQDESGMPNNRFLAERTGGTYSTLKVQPAELEDSGVYFCASSQRDWSGAFFGQGTRLTVV.

V is TRBV7-2 and J is TRBJ2-7; 11 bases are a match to TRBD2. The ends lost 4 bases at V and 3 bases at J; junction bases unmatched: 5. Germline CDR1 and CDR2: SGHTA and FQGNSA. The CDR3 is 15 amino acids. The CDR3 loop is CASSSSGTSGYEQYF. CDR3 coding DNA: TGTGCCAGCAGCTCCTCCGGGACTAGCGGCTACGAGCAGTACTTC.

The genes are TRBV6-6 and TRBJ2-7; 10 bases line up with TRBD2. The junction had 8 bases not matched to a gene; V was cut back by 6 bases and J by 6 bases. Germline loops: CDR1 MNHNY, CDR2 SVGAGI (reference sequence). CDR3 size: 14 residues. The chain's CDR3 is CASSLGLAAVEQYF. DNA of the CDR3: TGTGCCAGCAGCCTCGGACTAGCGGCAGTCGAGCAGTACTTC.